Sequencing of this T cell receptor beta chain was carried out in a study of T cell responses to AZD1222 COVID-19 vaccine. Study-wide background: Pooling covered second doses at about 4 or about 12 weeks.

Study-wide points: Within unmutated variant regions lay the reported targets of nearly half of spike-specific TCRs. Clonal diversity may have been underestimated in mostly white British donors.

Clones were sequenced by immunoSEQ multiplex PCR, and TCRdb holds only the in-frame ones, with some missing. The table records some 120,000 clones, 91% of them present only once. In the case of this clone: Antigen unknown.

The germline V and J ends were trimmed by 8 bases and 8 bases, with 18 bases remaining between them. Germline V gene lookup returns CDR1 MGHDK and CDR2 SYGVNS. The CDR3 is 13 amino acids. The sequence was obtained from an adult in good health. This chain uses TRBV25-1 with TRBJ1-1; D possibly corresponds to TRBD1 (6 bases). This specimen was peripheral blood, taken on day 0 of AZD1222 vaccination. CDR3 in DNA: TGTGCCAGCGGGGGACACGGGAGGTCGGAAGCTTTCTTT. Translated, it gives CASGGHGRSEAFF.